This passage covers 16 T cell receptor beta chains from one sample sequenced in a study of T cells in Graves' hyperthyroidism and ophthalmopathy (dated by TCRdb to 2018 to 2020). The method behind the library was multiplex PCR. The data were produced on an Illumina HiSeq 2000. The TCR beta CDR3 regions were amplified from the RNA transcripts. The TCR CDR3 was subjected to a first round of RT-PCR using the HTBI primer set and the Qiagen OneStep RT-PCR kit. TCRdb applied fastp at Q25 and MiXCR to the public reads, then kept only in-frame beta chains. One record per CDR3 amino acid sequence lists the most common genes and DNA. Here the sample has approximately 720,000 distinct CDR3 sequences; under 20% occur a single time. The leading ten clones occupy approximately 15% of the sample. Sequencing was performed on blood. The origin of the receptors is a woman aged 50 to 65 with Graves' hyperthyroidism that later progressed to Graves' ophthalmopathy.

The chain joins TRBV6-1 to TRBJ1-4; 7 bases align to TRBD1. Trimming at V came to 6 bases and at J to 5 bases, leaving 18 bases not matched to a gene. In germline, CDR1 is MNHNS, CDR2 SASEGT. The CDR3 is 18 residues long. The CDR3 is CASRGYTGTAGRNEKLFF. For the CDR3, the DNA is TGTGCCAGCAGGGGTTACACTGGGACAGCCGGGAGGAATGAAAAACTGTTTTTT.

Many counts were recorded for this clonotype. The CDR3 here is CSAPREPGTGNEKLFF. CDR3 coding DNA: TGCAGTGCGCCACGTGAGCCCGGGACAGGAAATGAAAAACTGTTTTTT. The V and J genes are TRBV20-1 and TRBJ1-4; 8 bases map to TRBD1. Germline loops: CDR1 DFQATT, CDR2 SNEGSKA (reference sequence). The CDR3 consists of 16 residues. The J segment lost 5 bases and the V segment lost 6 bases, leaving 14 bases of the junction unmatched.

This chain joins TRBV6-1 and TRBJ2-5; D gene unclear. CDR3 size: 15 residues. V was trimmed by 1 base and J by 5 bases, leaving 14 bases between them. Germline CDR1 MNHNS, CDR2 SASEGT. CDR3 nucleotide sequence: TGTGCCAGCAGTGAAGGGGCCAACCCCCAGGAGACCCAGTACTTC. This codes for CASSEGANPQETQYF.

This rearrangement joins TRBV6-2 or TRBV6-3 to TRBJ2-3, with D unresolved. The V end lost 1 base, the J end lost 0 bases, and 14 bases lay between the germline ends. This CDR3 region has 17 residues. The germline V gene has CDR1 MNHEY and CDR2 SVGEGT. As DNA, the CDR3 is TGTGCCAGCAGTTACTTAGACGGCCCTTATAGCACAGATACGCAGTATTTT. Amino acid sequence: CASSYLDGPYSTDTQYF.

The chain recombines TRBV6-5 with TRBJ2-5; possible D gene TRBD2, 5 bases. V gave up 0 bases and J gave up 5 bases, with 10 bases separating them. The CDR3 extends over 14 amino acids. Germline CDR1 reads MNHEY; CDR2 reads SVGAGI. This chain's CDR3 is CASSYSSGYETQYF. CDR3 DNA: TGTGCCAGCAGTTACTCGAGCGGATACGAGACCCAGTACTTC.

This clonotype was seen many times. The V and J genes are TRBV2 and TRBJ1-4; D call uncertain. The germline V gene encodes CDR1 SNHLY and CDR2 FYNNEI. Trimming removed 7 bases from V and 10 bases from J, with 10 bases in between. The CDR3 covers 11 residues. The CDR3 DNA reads TGTGCCAGCACGGGGAGCGGAAAACTGTTTTTT. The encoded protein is CASTGSGKLFF.

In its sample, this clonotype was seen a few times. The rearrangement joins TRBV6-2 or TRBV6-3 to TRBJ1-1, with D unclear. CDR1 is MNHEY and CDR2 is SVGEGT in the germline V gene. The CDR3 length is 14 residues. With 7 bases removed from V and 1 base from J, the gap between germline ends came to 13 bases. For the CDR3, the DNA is TGTGCCAGCACAGAAGGGCCGGAGAACACTGAAGCTTTCTTT. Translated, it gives CASTEGPENTEAFF.

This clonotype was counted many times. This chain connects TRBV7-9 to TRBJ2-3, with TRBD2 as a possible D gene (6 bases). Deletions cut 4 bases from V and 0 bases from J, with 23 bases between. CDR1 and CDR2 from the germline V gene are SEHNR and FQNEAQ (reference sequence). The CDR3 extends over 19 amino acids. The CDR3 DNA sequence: TGTGCCAGCAGCTGGATCGAGGGGCGGAGGGGTTTGAGCACAGATACGCAGTATTTT. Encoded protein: CASSWIEGRRGLSTDTQYF.

CDR3 sequence reads: CASSYTGAGVNTGELFF. The CDR3 DNA sequence: TGTGCCAGCAGCTACACCGGGGCAGGGGTGAACACCGGGGAGCTGTTTTTT. The chain uses TRBV9 and TRBJ2-2; a possible D gene is TRBD1 (6 bases). Looked up from germline, CDR1 is SGDLS and CDR2 is YYNGEE. The CDR3 covers 17 residues. The V end lost 4 bases, the J end lost 1 base, and 17 bases lay between the germline ends.

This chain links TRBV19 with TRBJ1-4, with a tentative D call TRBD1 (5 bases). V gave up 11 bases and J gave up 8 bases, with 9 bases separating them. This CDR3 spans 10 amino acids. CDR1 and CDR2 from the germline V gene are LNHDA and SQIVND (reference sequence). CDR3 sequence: CAAGGEKLFF. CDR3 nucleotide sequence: TGTGCCGCCGGGGGAGAAAAACTGTTTTTT.

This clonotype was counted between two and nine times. Written as DNA, the CDR3 is TGCAGTGCTAGTAGCTGGGTCTCTGGAAACACCATATATTTT. Its protein product is CSASSWVSGNTIYF. This chain links TRBV20-1 with TRBJ1-3; no clear D. V shed 3 bases and J shed 0 bases, with 9 bases lying between them. The germline V gene has CDR1 DFQATT and CDR2 SNEGSKA (reference sequence). The CDR3 consists of 14 residues.

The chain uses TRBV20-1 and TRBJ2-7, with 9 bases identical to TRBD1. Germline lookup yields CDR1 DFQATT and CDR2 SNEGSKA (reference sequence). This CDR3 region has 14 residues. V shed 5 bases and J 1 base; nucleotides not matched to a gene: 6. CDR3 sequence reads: CSAERTGVSYEQYF. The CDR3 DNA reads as TGCAGTGCTGAAAGGACAGGGGTATCCTACGAGCAGTACTTC.

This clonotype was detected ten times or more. The CDR3 DNA follows: TGTGCCATCAGCACAGGGAAAGGGACTGAAGCTTTCTTT. Translated: CAISTGKGTEAFF. V usage is TRBV10-3 and J usage is TRBJ1-1; the D gene is possibly TRBD1 (6 bases). Germline CDR1 reads ENHRY; CDR2 reads SYGVKD. With 6 bases removed from V and 5 bases from J, the gap between germline ends came to 13 bases. CDR3 size: 13 residues.

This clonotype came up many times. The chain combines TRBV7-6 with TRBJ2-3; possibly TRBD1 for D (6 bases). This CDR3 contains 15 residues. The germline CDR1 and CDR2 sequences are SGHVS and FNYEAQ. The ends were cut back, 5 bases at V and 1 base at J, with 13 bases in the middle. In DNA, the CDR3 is TGTGCCAGCAGCCAGCTACGACAGGGCACAGATACGCAGTATTTT. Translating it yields CASSQLRQGTDTQYF.

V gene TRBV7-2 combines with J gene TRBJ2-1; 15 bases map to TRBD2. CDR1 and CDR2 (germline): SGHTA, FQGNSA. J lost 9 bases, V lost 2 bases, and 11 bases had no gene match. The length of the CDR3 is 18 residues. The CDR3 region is CASSLKGTSGGNRGEQFF. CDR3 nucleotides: TGTGCCAGCAGCTTAAAGGGGACTAGCGGGGGGAATCGGGGTGAGCAGTTCTTC.

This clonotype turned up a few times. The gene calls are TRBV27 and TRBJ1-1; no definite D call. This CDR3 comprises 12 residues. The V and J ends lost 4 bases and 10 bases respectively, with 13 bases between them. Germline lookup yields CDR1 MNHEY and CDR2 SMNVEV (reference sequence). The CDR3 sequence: CASSSFGGGAFF. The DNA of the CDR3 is TGTGCCAGCAGTTCGTTCGGCGGTGGAGCTTTCTTT.